Shown below are 27 T cell receptor beta chains from a single sample sequenced in a study of blood T cell dynamics during melanoma immunotherapy. TCRdb's copy holds only in-frame clones and misses some; the assay was immunoSEQ multiplex PCR. The sample has 7,800 or so clones; around 84% are singletons. Noted time point: week 3, after first cycle of checkpoint inhibitor. This specimen consisted of blood, obtained from a patient treated with checkpoint blockade. The receptors were gathered from a human donor with melanoma.

This clone was counted a few times. This CDR3 is CASSPLSGGGEAFF. The CDR3 coding sequence is TGTGCCAGCAGCCCCCTTTCAGGGGGCGGTGAAGCTTTCTTT. This chain joins TRBV7-6 and TRBJ1-1; TRBD1 matches at 8 bases. V shed 5 bases and J 7 bases; nucleotides not matched to a gene: 9. Germline V gene data show CDR1 as SGHVS and CDR2 as FNYEAQ. The CDR3 is 14 amino acids.

This clone is large in the sample. The chain links TRBV5-6 to TRBJ1-1, with D tentatively TRBD1 (5 bases). CDR1 and CDR2 from the germline V gene are SGHDT and YYEEEE. CDR3 length: 14 amino acids. The V end was cut by 1 base, the J end by 1 base, with 8 bases between. The CDR3 DNA reads TGTGCCAGCAGCTTGCAGGGTCGGAACACTGAAGCTTTCTTT. Its protein product is CASSLQGRNTEAFF. Full variable domain (outside the CDR3, taken from reference TRBV5-6 and TRBJ1-1): DAGVTQSPTHLIKTRGQQVTLRCSPKSGHDTVSWYQQALGQGPQFIFQYYEEEERQRGNFPDRFSGHQFPNYSSELNVNALLLGDSALYLCASSLQGRNTEAFFGQGTRLTVV.

V usage is TRBV5-1 and J usage is TRBJ2-2, with D possibly being TRBD1 (6 bases). This CDR3 has 15 residues. The germline gives CDR1 SGHRS, CDR2 YFSETQ. Between the trimmed V and J ends, which lost 0 bases and 6 bases, there was a span of 12 bases. The CDR3 nucleotides are TGCGCCAGCAGCTTGGCGTCAGGGGACGCCGGGGAGCTGTTTTTT. This gives the protein CASSLASGDAGELFF.

The chain couples TRBV7-8 to TRBJ2-2, with D maybe TRBD2 (7 bases). CDR3 size: 15 residues. V gave up 2 bases and J gave up 7 bases, with 14 bases separating them. Per the germline V gene, CDR1 is SGHVS and CDR2 is FQNEAQ. CDR3 amino acids: CASSLNGGQGGELFF. The CDR3 nucleotides are TGTGCCAGCAGCTTAAACGGGGGGCAAGGCGGGGAGCTGTTTTTT.

The chain carries TRBV6-1 and TRBJ1-3, with D unclear. CDR3 length: 14 residues. Looked up from germline, CDR1 is MNHNS and CDR2 is SASEGT. With 7 bases removed from V and 1 base from J, the gap between germline ends came to 11 bases. The CDR3 DNA reads TGTGCCAGCACGATACTGCAATCTGGAAACACCATATATTTT. Its protein product is CASTILQSGNTIYF.

The V gene is TRBV28, the J gene TRBJ2-5; TRBD1 matches 8 bases. The J call is uncertain, as TRBJ2-7 better fits the DNA end. The germline V gene has CDR1 MDHEN and CDR2 SYDVKM. This CDR3 has 18 amino acids. For the CDR3, the DNA is TGTGCCAGCAGTTTACCGACGGATTTGGACAGGGTGGCCTACGAGCAGTACTTC. Protein sequence: CASSLPTDLDRVAYEQYF.

The chain recombines TRBV10-1 with TRBJ2-7; the match to TRBD2 covers 8 bases. The CDR3 is 14 amino acids. J gave up 3 bases and V 4 bases, and 5 bases lay outside the gene matches. Germline V lookup: CDR1 WNHNN, CDR2 SYGVQD (reference sequence). CDR3 nucleotide sequence: TGCGCCAGCAGTGGTAGCGGGGAACACTACGAGCAGTACTTC. This translates into CASSGSGEHYEQYF.

The chain uses TRBV18 and TRBJ1-3; D is unclear. V lost 8 bases to trimming and J lost 7 bases, with 12 bases between them. Germline V gene lookup returns CDR1 KGHSH and CDR2 LQKENI. The CDR3 has 12 residues. The CDR3 region has the DNA TGTGCCAGCCAGGTGATGGGGAACACCATATATTTT. Its translation: CASQVMGNTIYF. Filled out from reference TRBV18 and TRBJ1-3, the complete variable domain reads NAGVMQNPRHLVRRRGQEARLRCSPMKGHSHVYWYRQLPEEGLKFMVYLQKENIIDESGMPKERFSAEFPKEGPSILRIQQVVRGDSAAYFCASQVMGNTIYFGEGSWLTVV.

The gene calls are TRBV30 and TRBJ2-2, with D tentatively TRBD2 (5 bases). The CDR3 has 14 residues. Trimming shortened V by 0 bases and J by 6 bases, and 11 bases separated the two germline ends. Germline V gene lookup returns CDR1 GTSNPN and CDR2 SVGIG (reference sequence). The CDR3 reads CAWSVLVGAGELFF. The CDR3 DNA follows: TGTGCCTGGAGTGTACTAGTTGGCGCCGGGGAGCTGTTTTTT.

The rearrangement uses TRBV5-1 and TRBJ2-1; 11 nucleotides line up with TRBD1. J gave up 8 bases and V 0 bases, and 7 bases lay outside the gene matches. The CDR3 length is 16 residues. Germline assignment: CDR1 SGHRS and CDR2 YFSETQ. CDR3 bases: TGCGCCAGCAGCTTGGGTGGACAGGGGGCGATGCATGAGCAGTTCTTC. It specifies CASSLGGQGAMHEQFF. The full variable domain, in which reference TRBV5-1 and TRBJ2-1 provide the parts outside the CDR3, is KAGVTQTPRYLIKTRGQQVTLSCSPISGHRSVSWYQQTPGQGLQFLFEYFSETQRNKGNFPGRFSGRQFSNSRSEMNVSTLELGDSALYLCASSLGGQGAMHEQFFGPGTRLTVL.

The chain couples TRBV6-4 to TRBJ1-1; 8 positions agree with TRBD1. After removal of 2 bases from V and 1 base from J, the junction contained 3 bases not matched to a gene. The CDR3 runs to 15 residues. Germline loops: CDR1 MRHNA, CDR2 SNTAGT. CDR3 amino acids: CASSDGQGGNTEAFF. CDR3 bases: TGTGCCAGCAGTGACGGACAGGGTGGGAACACTGAAGCTTTCTTT.

This sequence joins TRBV6-1 and TRBJ1-3, with unresolved D. V lost 2 bases and J lost 3, with 2 bases in between. The length of the CDR3 is 12 residues. The germline V gene has CDR1 MNHNS and CDR2 SASEGT. The CDR3 spells CASSESGNTIYF. The CDR3, as DNA: TGTGCCAGCAGTGAAAGTGGAAACACCATATATTTT.

This chain connects TRBV27 to TRBJ1-4; 10 bases are a match to TRBD1. J gave up 3 bases and V 6 bases, and 7 bases lay outside the gene matches. CDR3 length: 16 residues. Germline CDR1 reads MNHEY; CDR2 reads SMNVEV (reference sequence). The CDR3 region has the DNA TGTGCCAGCAGCGACAGGGGGCGGATATCTAATGAAAAACTGTTTTTT. Protein sequence: CASSDRGRISNEKLFF.

V usage is TRBV7-8 and J usage is TRBJ2-7; D is perhaps TRBD2 (7 bases). The CDR3 contains 17 residues. Per germline, CDR1 SGHVS and CDR2 FQNEAQ. V was pared by 4 bases and J by 2 bases, with 21 bases between. The chain's CDR3 is CASSSWGGRPRTYEQYF. The CDR3 region has the DNA TGTGCCAGCAGCTCGTGGGGGGGGCGACCGCGAACCTACGAGCAGTACTTC.

This clone was recorded once. The chain employs TRBV6-6 and TRBJ2-5, with D possibly being TRBD1 (5 bases). The CDR3 contains 15 residues. V was pared by 2 bases and J by 5 bases, with 15 bases between. The germline gives CDR1 MNHNY, CDR2 SVGAGI (reference sequence). The CDR3 DNA is TGTGCCAGCAGTTACGGGGCAGGGCTAAGGGAGACCCAGTACTTC. The encoded protein is CASSYGAGLRETQYF.

The chain uses TRBV6-5 and TRBJ1-4; the match to TRBD1 covers 12 bases. The V gene's germline CDR1 is MNHEY and CDR2 SVGAGI. With 7 bases clipped from V and 7 bases from J, the junction kept 7 bases outside the gene matches. This CDR3 has 15 residues. The CDR3 sequence is CASKGQGAAAEKLFF. The CDR3 region has the DNA TGTGCCAGCAAGGGACAGGGGGCGGCGGCTGAAAAACTGTTTTTT.

The rearrangement uses TRBV2 and TRBJ2-7, with unresolved D. Germline CDR1 is SNHLY and CDR2 is FYNNEI. CDR3 length: 14 amino acids. V lost 2 bases and J lost 2, with 10 bases in between. The CDR3 nucleotides are TGTGCCAGCAGTGAAATAGGGCGGACCTACGAGCAGTACTTC. It encodes CASSEIGRTYEQYF.

The rearrangement links TRBV27 to TRBJ2-5; D possibly matches TRBD1 or TRBD2 (5 bases each). V lost 2 bases and J lost 3, with 7 bases in between. Germline V gene lookup returns CDR1 MNHEY and CDR2 SMNVEV (reference sequence). The CDR3 has 13 residues. The CDR3 DNA follows: TGTGCCAGCAGTTTACTGGGGGAAGAGACCCAGTACTTC. It is translated as CASSLLGEETQYF.

The chain recombines TRBV6-5 with TRBJ2-1, with 8 bases identical to TRBD2. The CDR3 covers 13 residues. Germline CDR1 and CDR2: MNHEY and SVGAGI. Trimming at V came to 7 bases and at J to 5 bases, leaving 4 bases not matched to a gene. Here the CDR3 DNA reads TGTGCCAGCAAGGGAGCGGGGGACAATGAGCAGTTCTTC. Its translation: CASKGAGDNEQFF.

In this sample, this clone turned up a few times. The chain links TRBV7-8 to TRBJ2-2, with a possible D match to TRBD1 (6 bases). This CDR3 comprises 13 residues. Trimming took 6 bases from V and 6 from J, leaving 11 bases between them. The germline gives CDR1 SGHVS, CDR2 FQNEAQ. CDR3 protein: CASSSDRSGELFF. The CDR3 DNA reads as TGTGCCAGCAGTTCTGACAGGTCCGGGGAGCTGTTTTTT.

The genes are TRBV13 and TRBJ1-1, with 10 bases that match TRBD1. The germline CDR1 and CDR2 sequences are PRHDT and FYEKMQ (reference sequence). J lost 5 bases, V lost 5 bases, and 8 bases had no gene match. The CDR3 spans 15 residues. Here the CDR3 reads CASSQGTGDKTEAFF. In DNA, the CDR3 is TGTGCCAGCAGCCAGGGGACAGGGGATAAGACTGAAGCTTTCTTT.

This chain links TRBV5-4 with TRBJ2-2, with D possibly matching TRBD2 (6 bases). The CDR3 loop spans 16 amino acids. Germline CDR1 reads SGHNT; CDR2 reads YYREEE (reference sequence). The V and J ends lost 4 bases and 1 base respectively, with 14 bases between them. CDR3 loop: CASSMVHGGNTGELFF. Here the CDR3 DNA reads TGTGCCAGCAGCATGGTCCACGGGGGGAACACCGGGGAGCTGTTTTTT.

The V call is TRBV11-1, the J call TRBJ2-7; D unresolved. V was trimmed by 0 bases and J by 1 base, leaving 13 bases between them. The CDR3 runs to 16 residues. Germline V gene lookup returns CDR1 SGHAT and CDR2 FQDESV (reference sequence). DNA of the CDR3: TGTGCCAGCAGCTTAGCCAAATTATCGGGTTCCTACGAGCAGTACTTC. Translation: CASSLAKLSGSYEQYF.

This clone was observed a single time. The chain combines TRBV28 with TRBJ2-1, with TRBD2 matching 7 bases. The J segment lost 0 bases and the V segment lost 8 bases, leaving 16 bases of the junction unmatched. The CDR3 totals 18 residues. CDR1 is MDHEN and CDR2 is SYDVKM in the germline V gene. The CDR3 loop reads CASPPGTVGGSSYNEQFF. Written as DNA, the CDR3 is TGTGCCAGCCCACCCGGGACCGTGGGCGGGAGCTCCTACAATGAGCAGTTCTTC.

The gene calls are TRBV11-1 and TRBJ2-2; 12 bases are a match to TRBD2. CDR3 length: 17 amino acids. With V trimmed by 5 bases and J by 1 base, 5 bases remained unmatched. CDR1 is SGHAT and CDR2 is FQDESV in the germline V gene (reference sequence). In DNA, the CDR3 is TGTGCCAGCAGCCCTCTAGCGGGGGGGTTGAACACCGGGGAGCTGTTTTTT. Residues: CASSPLAGGLNTGELFF. Combining the CDR3 with reference TRBV11-1 and TRBJ2-2 gives the whole variable domain EAEVAQSPRYKITEKSQAVAFWCDPISGHATLYWYRQILGQGPELLVQFQDESVVDDSQLPKDRFSAERLKGVDSTLKIQPAELGDSAMYLCASSPLAGGLNTGELFFGEGSRLTVL.

This rearrangement joins TRBV6-1 to TRBJ1-2; TRBD1 aligns across 9 bases. The CDR3 has 15 residues. Germline CDR1 and CDR2: MNHNS and SASEGT. V shed 4 bases and J 5 bases; nucleotides not matched to a gene: 8. This chain's CDR3 is CASSGADRGGYGYTF. As DNA, the CDR3 is TGTGCCAGCAGTGGAGCGGACAGGGGAGGATATGGCTACACCTTC.

V is TRBV4-1 and J is TRBJ1-6; D gene unclear. This CDR3 spans 13 amino acids. Germline V CDR1 and CDR2: MGHRA, YSYEKL. Trimming left V 0 bases short and J 18 bases short, with 15 bases between. As DNA, the CDR3 is TGCGCCAGCAGCCAAGATGAGGCTGCCCGCCCCCACTTT. Translated, it gives CASSQDEAARPHF.